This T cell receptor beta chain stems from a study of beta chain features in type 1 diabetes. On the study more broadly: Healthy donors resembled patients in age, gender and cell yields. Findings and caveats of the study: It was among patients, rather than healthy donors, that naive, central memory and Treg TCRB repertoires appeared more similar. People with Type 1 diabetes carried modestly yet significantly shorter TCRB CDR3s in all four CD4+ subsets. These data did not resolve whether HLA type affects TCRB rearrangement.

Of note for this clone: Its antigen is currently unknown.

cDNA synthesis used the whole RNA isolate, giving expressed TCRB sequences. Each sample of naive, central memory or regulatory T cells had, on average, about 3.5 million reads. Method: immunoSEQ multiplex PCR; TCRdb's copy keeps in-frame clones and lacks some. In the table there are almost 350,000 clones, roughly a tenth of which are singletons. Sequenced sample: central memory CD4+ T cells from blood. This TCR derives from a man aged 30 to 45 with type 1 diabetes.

For the CDR3, the DNA is TGTGCCAGCAGCTTAAAGGGGAGCTCCTACAATGAGCAGTTCTTC. This gives the protein CASSLKGSSYNEQFF. The chain carries TRBV7-9 and TRBJ2-1; D possibly uses TRBD1 or TRBD2 (5 bases each). Trimming left V 2 bases short and J 0 bases short, with 8 bases between. The CDR3 spans 15 residues. Germline values: CDR1 SEHNR, CDR2 FQNEAQ (reference sequence).